These 24 T cell receptor beta chains came from one sample sequenced in a study of T cells after yellow fever vaccination. MiXCR, applied by TCRdb to the 5' RACE reads, yields one record per CDR3 protein. The repertoire has 200,000 to 300,000 distinct CDR3 sequences, more than 6.5% of them found once; the top ten carry 0.8% to 1.2%. This sample comprised CD4+ T cells sorted from PBMCs, obtained on the day of the yellow fever booster vaccination. These receptors were obtained from a man aged 25 to 45 who received the YFV17D yellow fever vaccine.

This clonotype was found many times. This chain links TRBV19 with TRBJ2-1; weak D call: TRBD1 (5 bases). The CDR3 is 18 residues long. Germline-derived CDR1 and CDR2 are LNHDA and SQIVND (reference sequence). The germline V and J ends were trimmed by 3 bases and 1 base, with 19 bases remaining between them. For the CDR3, the DNA is TGTGCCAGTAGTATTCGTGTTTCGGCAGGGTTATCCTACAATGAGCAGTTCTTC. The encoded protein is CASSIRVSAGLSYNEQFF.

This CDR3 is CASSLDVTDNNEQFF. The DNA for the CDR3 is TGTGCCAGCAGCTTGGATGTGACAGACAACAATGAGCAGTTCTTC. The chain links TRBV5-4 to TRBJ2-1; D is possibly TRBD1 (5 bases). The CDR3 loop spans 15 amino acids. Trimming left V 0 bases short and J 5 bases short, with 12 bases between. Germline assignment: CDR1 SGHNT and CDR2 YYREEE (reference sequence). Full variable domain (rest looked up from reference TRBV5-4 and TRBJ2-1): ETGVTQSPTHLIKTRGQQVTLRCSSQSGHNTVSWYQQALGQGPQFIFQYYREEENGRGNFPPRFSGLQFPNYSSELNVNALELDDSALYLCASSLDVTDNNEQFFGPGTRLTVL.

This clonotype was counted many times. CDR3 bases: TGTGCCAGCAGCTTAGCGCAAGTCACCGGAGGTCGCTACGAGCAGTACTTC. Protein product: CASSLAQVTGGRYEQYF. The chain joins TRBV7-2 to TRBJ2-7, with a possible D match to TRBD2 (5 bases). Germline CDR1 is SGHTA and CDR2 is FQGNSA. The CDR3 runs 17 residues. Trimming left V 0 bases short and J 3 bases short, with 18 bases between.

This clonotype was recorded a few times. V is TRBV12-3 or TRBV12-4 and J is TRBJ2-6; 7 nucleotides match TRBD2. V gave up 11 bases and J gave up 1 base; unmatched junction bases: 14. The CDR3 contains 17 residues. CDR3: CAGGGFGGKSGANVLTF. CDR3 coding DNA: TGTGCCGGGGGGGGTTTTGGAGGGAAATCTGGGGCCAACGTCCTGACTTTC.

This clonotype was counted at least ten times. The chain links TRBV7-9 to TRBJ2-5; D might be TRBD1 (5 bases). V dropped 8 bases and J dropped 5 bases, with 18 bases sitting between them. Per germline, CDR1 SEHNR and CDR2 FQNEAQ (reference sequence). The CDR3 covers 14 residues. The CDR3 sequence: CASPIIQGWETQYF. CDR3 DNA: TGTGCCAGCCCAATTATCCAGGGTTGGGAGACCCAGTACTTC.

The chain has TRBV12-3 or TRBV12-4 and TRBJ1-1; 12 bases line up with TRBD1. V shed 5 bases and J 9 bases; nucleotides not matched to a gene: 10. The CDR3 extends over 15 amino acids. The CDR3 sequence is CASSLGTGGPRKAFF. CDR3 coding DNA: TGTGCCAGCAGTCTTGGGACAGGGGGCCCTCGGAAAGCTTTCTTT.

The genes are TRBV3-1 and TRBJ2-3; a possible D gene is TRBD2 (6 bases). CDR3 size: 14 residues. Trimming removed 0 bases at V and 6 bases at J, with 10 bases between. Germline CDR1 and CDR2: LGHDT and YNNKEL (reference sequence). CDR3 sequence: CASSQETGVDTQYF. As DNA, the CDR3 is TGTGCCAGCAGCCAAGAAACGGGGGTGGATACGCAGTATTTT.

This clonotype came up a few times. The gene calls are TRBV19 and TRBJ2-2; 7 bases match TRBD1. This CDR3 has 14 residues. Per the germline V gene, CDR1 is LNHDA and CDR2 is SQIVND (reference sequence). The J segment lost 6 bases and the V segment lost 5 bases, leaving 6 bases of the junction unmatched. The CDR3 protein is CASSGGQEAGELFF. In DNA, the CDR3 is TGTGCCAGTAGTGGCGGACAGGAAGCCGGGGAGCTGTTTTTT. The variable domain in full, with the rest retrieved from reference TRBV19 and TRBJ2-2, is DGGITQSPKYLFRKEGQNVTLSCEQNLNHDAMYWYRQDPGQGLRLIYYSQIVNDFQKGDIAEGYSVSREKKESFPLTVTSAQKNPTAFYLCASSGGQEAGELFFGEGSRLTVL.

The genes are TRBV20-1 and TRBJ2-3, with D perhaps assigned TRBD1 or TRBD2 (5 bases each). From germline, CDR1 is DFQATT and CDR2 SNEGSKA (reference sequence). V lost 6 bases, J lost 0 bases, and 13 bases lay in between. The length of the CDR3 is 14 residues. CDR3 nucleotide sequence: TGCAGTGCCCAGGGACCCGGTAGCACAGATACGCAGTATTTT. As protein: CSAQGPGSTDTQYF.

This clonotype was picked up many times. The chain recombines TRBV20-1 with TRBJ1-1, with 7 nucleotides matching TRBD1. The ends lost 6 bases at V and 0 bases at J; junction bases unmatched: 4. CDR1 and CDR2 (germline): DFQATT, SNEGSKA (reference sequence). The CDR3 has 13 residues. The CDR3 spells CSAPGTVNTEAFF. CDR3 DNA sequence: TGCAGTGCCCCCGGGACAGTGAACACTGAAGCTTTCTTT.

This clonotype was counted many times. The chain is built from TRBV5-1 and TRBJ2-7, with 8 bases lining up with TRBD2. The CDR3 is 13 residues long. CDR1 and CDR2 (germline): SGHRS, YFSETQ. Germline trimming cut 3 bases from V and 7 bases from J; bases unmatched to any gene: 6. The DNA of the CDR3 is TGCGCCAGCAGCTCAGGACTAGCTTGGGAGCAGTACTTC. Translated: CASSSGLAWEQYF.

This clonotype has a count of ten or more. This chain connects TRBV20-1 to TRBJ2-3, with no clear D. Deletions cut 3 bases from V and 1 base from J, with 14 bases between. The CDR3 extends over 15 amino acids. Germline CDR1 and CDR2: DFQATT and SNEGSKA (reference sequence). The chain's CDR3 is CSARFGVGRTDTQYF. CDR3 sequence (DNA): TGCAGTGCTAGGTTCGGAGTTGGCCGCACAGATACGCAGTATTTT.

This clonotype was detected many times. V and J are TRBV5-1 and TRBJ2-1; 7 nucleotides match TRBD2. The junction had 16 bases not matched to a gene; V was cut back by 7 bases and J by 9 bases. The CDR3 loop spans 15 amino acids. Germline V CDR1 and CDR2: SGHRS, YFSETQ. CDR3 bases: TGCGCCAGCGTTACGGAGAAACTAGCGTATACTGAGCAGTTCTTC. It encodes CASVTEKLAYTEQFF.

A few counts support this clonotype. V usage is TRBV29-1 and J usage is TRBJ2-5, with TRBD1 matching over 8 bases. The CDR3 is 15 amino acids. Germline V gene data show CDR1 as SQVTM and CDR2 as ANQGSEA. V gave up 3 bases and J gave up 3 bases; unmatched junction bases: 9. This CDR3 reads CSVDDRGRTEETQYF. The DNA for the CDR3 is TGCAGCGTTGACGACAGGGGACGGACCGAAGAGACCCAGTACTTC.

This clonotype was seen ten or more times. The chain uses TRBV9 and TRBJ2-3; D remains unclear. Trimming cost V 4 bases and J 6 bases, with 12 bases left between them. This CDR3 has 13 residues. Germline V gene data show CDR1 as SGDLS and CDR2 as YYNGEE. The chain's CDR3 is CASSPPAGDTQYF. Written as DNA, the CDR3 is TGTGCCAGCAGCCCCCCCGCCGGGGATACGCAGTATTTT.

As for this clonotype: A much larger clonotype is one base distant, so this may be a read error. V is TRBV5-1 and J is TRBJ2-5, with 9 bases aligning to TRBD2. This CDR3 contains 14 residues. Per germline, CDR1 SGHRS and CDR2 YFSETQ. The trim removed 4 bases at V and 4 bases at J, leaving 5 bases unmatched. DNA for the CDR3: TGCGCCAGCAGCCCTCGGACTAGCGCAGAGACCCAGTACTTC. Its protein product is CASSPRTSAETQYF.

There are many counts of this clonotype. One junction end disagrees with the germline gene, perhaps due to a read error. The chain couples TRBV29-1 to TRBJ2-5; possible D gene TRBD1, 5 bases. The germline CDR1 and CDR2 sequences are SQVTM and ANQGSEA. This CDR3 has 12 residues. CDR3 sequence (DNA): TGCAGCGTTGGGCTCGGACAAGACACCCAGTACTTC. Translation gives CSVGLGQDTQYF.

The rearrangement links TRBV4-1 to TRBJ2-1; D assignment may be TRBD1 or TRBD2 (6 bases each). Germline assignment: CDR1 MGHRA and CDR2 YSYEKL. This CDR3 is built from 14 residues. V dropped 3 bases and J dropped 10 bases, with 16 bases sitting between them. CDR3 residues: CASSQGPGGGEQFF. CDR3 nucleotides: TGCGCCAGCAGCCAGGGCCCCGGAGGGGGGGAGCAGTTCTTC.

The chain links TRBV20-1 to TRBJ2-3; D is ambiguous. CDR3 size: 13 residues. Germline assignment: CDR1 DFQATT and CDR2 SNEGSKA (reference sequence). V lost 4 bases, J lost 0 bases, and 8 bases lay in between. Here the CDR3 reads CSATGYSTDTQYF. The CDR3 region has the DNA TGCAGTGCTACGGGCTACAGCACAGATACGCAGTATTTT.

This clonotype has only a few counts. The chain carries TRBV28 and TRBJ2-7, with TRBD2 matching over 8 bases. V lost 5 bases and J lost 5; bases outside the gene matches: 8. This CDR3 spans 14 amino acids. Germline values: CDR1 MDHEN, CDR2 SYDVKM. CDR3 region: CASSIGTRGHEQYF. The CDR3 DNA follows: TGTGCCAGCAGTATAGGGACTAGAGGGCACGAGCAGTACTTC.

There are a few counts of this clonotype. The V call is TRBV7-2, the J call TRBJ2-3; 7 nucleotides align to TRBD2. Germline loops: CDR1 SGHTA, CDR2 FQGNSA. The CDR3 has 14 amino acids. Trimming removed 0 bases from V and 6 bases from J; junction bases left unmatched: 3. The CDR3 nucleotides are TGTGCCAGCAGCTTAGCCGGGCGGGAGGATACGCAGTATTTT. Protein sequence: CASSLAGREDTQYF. The full variable domain, completed using reference TRBV7-2 and TRBJ2-3, is GAGVSQSPSNKVTEKGKDVELRCDPISGHTALYWYRQSLGQGLEFLIYFQGNSAPDKSGLPSDRFSAERTGGSVSTLTIQRTQQEDSAVYLCASSLAGREDTQYFGPGTRLTVL.

The table lists this clonotype with a few counts. The chain recombines TRBV5-4 with TRBJ1-2; TRBD1 matches at 7 bases. The CDR3 covers 15 residues. The trim removed 4 bases at V and 0 bases at J, leaving 6 bases unmatched. In germline, CDR1 is SGHNT, CDR2 YYREEE (reference sequence). In DNA, the CDR3 is TGTGCCAGCAGCGCCGACAGGGTTTCTAACTATGGCTACACCTTC. Its translation: CASSADRVSNYGYTF.

This clonotype appeared many times. V usage is TRBV7-6 and J usage is TRBJ2-5, with unresolved D. In germline, CDR1 is SGHVS, CDR2 FNYEAQ. The CDR3 consists of 15 residues. V was pared by 6 bases and J by 3 bases, with 17 bases between. The CDR3 spells CASSPKPLMKETQYF. CDR3 DNA: TGTGCCAGCAGTCCAAAGCCACTAATGAAAGAGACCCAGTACTTC.

This clonotype was observed at least ten times. This sequence joins TRBV20-1 and TRBJ2-3; 10 bases agree with TRBD2. This CDR3 comprises 14 residues. J lost 3 bases, V lost 8 bases, and 8 bases had no gene match. CDR1 and CDR2 from the germline V gene are DFQATT and SNEGSKA (reference sequence). The chain's CDR3 is CSIPSGSVTDTQYF. The CDR3 coding sequence is TGCAGTATACCTAGCGGGAGCGTGACAGATACGCAGTATTTT.